At least ten counts were recorded for the clone carrying this TCR beta chain. Its antigen remains unknown. Per germline, CDR1 MDHEN and CDR2 SYDVKM. The CDR3 spans 16 residues. The junction had 13 bases not matched to a gene; V was cut back by 5 bases and J by 6 bases. The sample is drawn from a study of blood T cells in healthy people across ages. Overall study results and limits: Strong correlation existed between TCR beta diversity and naive T cell percentage.

Then a second PCR, running roughly 7 to 11 cycles, was carried out with a sample-barcoded 5' primer and a J-beta primer mix. Each cDNA molecule received a tag from a template-switch adaptor that had 12 random nucleotides. All samples gave at least 2.5 million CDR3-containing paired-end reads. TCRdb analysed the 5' RACE reads with MiXCR anew, one entry per CDR3 protein. The sample has over 600,000 distinct CDR3 sequences; 20% to 25% are singletons. The rearrangement uses TRBV28 and TRBJ2-7, with TRBD1 matching 10 bases. This receptor was identified in an older man in good health. The specimen sequenced was blood. Written as DNA, the CDR3 is TGTGCCAGCAGTACAAAGAATAACCGGGACAGGGGCGAGCAGTACTTC. Translation: CASSTKNNRDRGEQYF.